This TCR beta chain derives from a study of OX40 agonist ivuxolimab in advanced cancers. The overall study: Averaging about 60 years in age, with a range of roughly 23 to 80, the cohort was around 87% male. Three patients responded partially, comprising one with hepatocellular carcinoma and two with cutaneous melanoma.

Profiling relied on immunoSEQ multiplex PCR, and the TCRdb table lists in-frame clones only, not all of them. The data hold some 60,000 clones, with about nine tenths observed a single time. V lost 1 base and J lost 6, with 13 bases in between. The CDR3 is made up of 14 amino acids. CDR1 is SGHVS, CDR2 FQNEAQ, per germline. Researchers took blood at baseline, on cycle 4 day 1, and on cycle 7 day 1. The sample consisted of CD4+ or CD8+ T cells sorted from blood, taken in a trial of the OX40 agonist ivuxolimab. The TCR sequence derives from an adult with an advanced solid tumor such as melanoma, head and neck, liver or kidney cancer. This rearrangement joins TRBV7-8 to TRBJ2-7; a weak D match, TRBD2 (5 bases). This CDR3 is CASSLELEISEQYF. The CDR3 bases are TGTGCCAGCAGCTTAGAACTAGAAATTAGCGAGCAGTACTTC. The whole variable domain, remainder taken from reference TRBV7-8 and TRBJ2-7, is GAGVSQSPRYKVAKRGQDVALRCDPISGHVSLFWYQQALGQGPEFLTYFQNEAQLDKSGLPSDRFFAERPEGSVSTLKIQRTQQEDSAVYLCASSLELEISEQYFGPGTRLTVT.